This T cell receptor (beta chain) was captured in a study of identical twins (dated by TCRdb to 2016 to 2018). For context, the study as a whole: To test whether fetal clonotypes persist, the study used deep sequencing on TCR alpha and beta repertoires from monozygotic twins, unrelated adults of various ages, and cord blood. To rule out contamination, the twin experiments were replicated at different times with different library preparation protocols.

Library preparation used 5' RACE. Data came from an Illumina HiSeq 2000. A universal primer binding site was added through template switching, and the final cDNA carried a unique molecular identifier so that TCR cDNA molecules could be counted accurately. Specific primers in the conserved constant-segment region were used to synthesize first-strand cDNA for the TCR alpha and beta chains. To control for contamination, every cDNA library was double barcoded, receiving both a SMART-Mk sample barcode and Illumina barcodes. TruSeq adapter sequences along with Illumina sample barcodes were introduced in two successive PCR steps. The Illumina HiSeq platform was used with custom primers to sequence TCR alpha and beta cDNA libraries. The original methods were these. Raw reads were processed with MiGEC to extract unique molecular identifiers, and MiXCR was used to determine CDR3 positions. For each individual, recombination models were inferred using an EM algorithm with the repgenHMM and IGoR tools. The tcR package in R was used for shared clonotype analysis, with sharing normalized by the product of cloneset sizes. Out-of-frame nonproductive sequences were analyzed to study raw recombination free of thymic and clonal selection effects. Using fastp at Q25 and MiXCR, TCRdb reprocessed the public reads and kept productive beta chains. Rows are unified per CDR3 protein, each entry keeping the most common DNA and genes. These V and J calls are TCRdb output, not the study's own analysis. The sample table shows around 1.7 million distinct CDR3 sequences, and more than 30% are seen once. The ten largest clones capture around 0.25% of the sample.

This clonotype was observed a single time. Its antigen is not yet known. No base qualities exist here, and no much larger clone lies one base off it. The germline V and J ends show losses of 5 bases and 4 bases respectively, and no gene match explains 10 bases of the junction. Its CDR3 holds 15 amino acids, cysteine through phenylalanine. The kept DNA is CDR3 alone, 45 bases in frame from the first base. The germline V gene (reference sequence) specifies DFQATT as CDR1 and SNEGSKA as CDR2. Beyond this particular receptor, the publication reports: Out-of-frame TCR alpha sharing in monozygotic twins was systematically underestimated by recombination models, whereas sharing between unrelated individuals was in agreement with the recombination models. Invariant T cells such as MAIT and iNKT could partly confound zero-insertion analyses, although diverse VJ usage argued against such confounding for most clonotypes. Abundant cord blood beta clonotypes had fewer insertions, young adult naive repertoires showed a similar but weaker trend, and memory repertoires showed no such trend. Conclusions relied on cross-sectional statistical analysis, since the same donors could not be followed over many years. Compared with coincidental sharing between unrelated individuals, an excess of low generation-probability sequences was observed among out-of-frame TCR alpha sequences shared between twins. A weaker excess of twin sharing was found in beta out-of-frame sequences because the signal-to-noise ratio was lowered by fewer shared sequences.

Only healthy Caucasian donors were included. The TCR sequence derives from a newborn girl in good health. The rearrangement combines TRBV20-1 with TRBJ2-3; TRBD1 fits 9 bases in the junction. The specimen was cord blood. The bases are TGCAGTGCTCAGGGGGACAGGGCTGGCGCAGATACGCAGTATTTT. Translation gives CSAQGDRAGADTQYF.